The 15 T cell receptor beta chains in this list originate from one sample, sequenced in a study of blood T cells in healthy people across ages. Together with a sample-barcoded 5' primer, a J-beta primer mix was included in a second PCR lasting about 6 to 12 cycles. TCRdb independently ran MiXCR on the 5' RACE reads; one entry per CDR3 protein. The data show 920,000 or so distinct CDR3 sequences, with less than 50% seen just once and 18% held by the top ten. Sample: blood. The receptors stem from a woman aged 55-70 years in good health.

The chain couples TRBV20-1 to TRBJ2-3, with 12 bases aligning to TRBD2. CDR1 DFQATT and CDR2 SNEGSKA come from the germline V gene (reference sequence). This CDR3 comprises 15 residues. After removal of 2 bases from V and 8 bases from J, the junction contained 8 bases not matched to a gene. CDR3 loop: CSARSLLAGGATQYF. DNA of the CDR3: TGCAGTGCTAGAAGCCTACTAGCGGGAGGTGCTACGCAGTATTTT.

A word on this clonotype: This clone may be a read error of a much larger clone one base away. The chain couples TRBV15 to TRBJ2-5, with D hard to call. Gene TRBJ2-1 matches the end of the DNA better, so the J call may be wrong. The CDR3 has 14 residues. The germline V gene encodes CDR1 LNHNV and CDR2 YYDKDF (reference sequence). The CDR3 loop is CATSREGSQETQFF. CDR3 DNA: TGTGCCACCAGCAGAGAAGGCAGCCAAGAGACCCAGTTCTTC.

A single count supports this clonotype. This rearrangement joins TRBV6-5 to TRBJ1-1; 7 bases are a match to TRBD1. The CDR3 contains 15 residues. V lost 7 bases, J lost 4 bases, and 12 bases stayed unmatched. The germline V gene encodes CDR1 MNHEY and CDR2 SVGAGI. The CDR3 nucleotides are TGTGCCAGCAACCAATTGACAGGGTCCAGCACTGAAGCTTTCTTT. This encodes CASNQLTGSSTEAFF.

CDR3 DNA sequence: TGTGCCAGCAGCGATCTGGGGGGAAATGAGCAGTTCTTC. Translated, it gives CASSDLGGNEQFF. The rearrangement uses TRBV7-2 and TRBJ2-1, with D tentatively TRBD2 (6 bases). Germline V gene sequence: CDR1 SGHTA, CDR2 FQGNSA. With 5 bases removed from V and 7 bases from J, the gap between germline ends came to 12 bases. The length of the CDR3 is 13 residues.

This clonotype was counted ten times or more. The CDR3 sequence: CATSRSGLGSTDTQYF. CDR3 coding DNA: TGTGCCACCAGCAGAAGTGGACTGGGGAGCACAGATACGCAGTATTTT. V and J are TRBV15 and TRBJ2-3, with D possibly being TRBD2 (5 bases). CDR1 and CDR2 from the germline V gene are LNHNV and YYDKDF (reference sequence). Trimming left V 2 bases short and J 0 bases short, with 12 bases between. This CDR3 contains 16 residues.

J is TRBJ2-3 and V is TRBV20-1; D is possibly TRBD2 (5 bases). The V gene's germline CDR1 is DFQATT and CDR2 SNEGSKA (reference sequence). Trimming cost V 6 bases and J 7 bases, with 20 bases left between them. This CDR3 contains 14 residues. The CDR3 loop reads CSANPYEGMHTQYF. For the CDR3, the DNA is TGCAGTGCCAACCCTTATGAGGGCATGCATACGCAGTATTTT.

The chain uses TRBV2 and TRBJ2-3; TRBD1 is a possible D gene (6 bases). Trimming stripped 6 bases from V and 2 bases from J, with 15 bases between. CDR1 and CDR2 (germline): SNHLY, FYNNEI. The CDR3 loop spans 15 amino acids. In DNA, the CDR3 is TGTGCCAGCAGGAGGGCAGGGGTCCCCACAGATACGCAGTATTTT. Translation: CASRRAGVPTDTQYF.

The J gene is TRBJ2-7, the V gene TRBV29-1; D is ambiguous. This CDR3 region has 12 residues. CDR1 is SQVTM and CDR2 is ANQGSEA in the germline V gene. V was cut by 4 bases and J by 2 bases, with 9 bases left in between. The CDR3 loop reads CSVVRQPYEQYF. In DNA, the CDR3 is TGCAGCGTTGTACGGCAGCCCTACGAGCAGTACTTC.

This clonotype was detected many times. The V and J genes are TRBV29-1 and TRBJ2-1; 7 nucleotides align to TRBD1. This CDR3 comprises 16 residues. CDR1 is SQVTM, CDR2 ANQGSEA, per germline. With 1 base clipped from V and 2 bases from J, the junction kept 8 bases outside the gene matches. CDR3 coding DNA: TGCAGCGTTGAAGCTTTTGCCGGGACAGCCTACAATGAGCAGTTCTTC. Translated: CSVEAFAGTAYNEQFF.

The chain combines TRBV9 with TRBJ2-7; D is uncertain. The J call could be wrong; TRBJ2-5 is a better fit for the DNA end. Germline assignment: CDR1 SGDLS and CDR2 YYNGEE. The length of the CDR3 is 13 residues. In DNA, the CDR3 is TGTGCCAGCAGCGTACCCCCCGGGGAGACCCAGTACTTC. It encodes CASSVPPGETQYF.

The gene calls are TRBV28 and TRBJ2-6; D unclear. This CDR3 has 15 amino acids. The V end lost 5 bases, the J end lost 0 bases, and 8 bases lay between the germline ends. CDR1 and CDR2 (germline): MDHEN, SYDVKM. CDR3 coding DNA: TGTGCCAGCAGTCCTGATATCTCTGGGGCCAACGTCCTGACTTTC. This gives the protein CASSPDISGANVLTF.

The chain has TRBV12-3 or TRBV12-4 and TRBJ2-3; D may correspond to TRBD1 or TRBD2 (5 bases each). This CDR3 spans 15 amino acids. V was cut by 4 bases and J by 1 base, with 12 bases left in between. For the CDR3, the DNA is TGTGCCAGCAGTTCCCCGGTGGGGGGCACAGATACGCAGTATTTT. Amino acid sequence: CASSSPVGGTDTQYF.

About this clonotype itself: One end of the junction fails to match germline, which may point to a read error. The chain recombines TRBV7-2 with TRBJ2-1, with 9 bases that match TRBD2. The last part of the DNA fits TRBJ2-7 better; the J call may be wrong. From germline, CDR1 is SGHTA and CDR2 FQGNSA. The CDR3 totals 15 residues. CDR3 residues: CASSLAGTSYNEQYF. CDR3 nucleotides: TGTGCCAGCAGCCTAGCGGGGACCTCCTACAATGAGCAGTACTTC.

This chain connects TRBV5-1 to TRBJ2-1; TRBD2 agrees at 8 bases. The length of the CDR3 is 16 residues. Germline loops: CDR1 SGHRS, CDR2 YFSETQ. The ends lost 7 bases at V and 8 bases at J; junction bases unmatched: 17. The CDR3 sequence: CASRKLPGLGIDEQFF. In DNA form, the CDR3 reads TGCGCCAGCCGGAAACTTCCGGGACTAGGTATTGATGAGCAGTTCTTC.

The V and J genes are TRBV12-3 or TRBV12-4 and TRBJ2-3; 8 nucleotides agree with TRBD2. The CDR3 sequence is 15 residues long. Trimming took 3 bases from V and 4 from J; bases not matched to a gene: 6. The CDR3 here is CASSLSSGSPDTQYF. The CDR3 coding sequence is TGTGCCAGCAGTTTGTCCAGCGGGAGCCCAGATACGCAGTATTTT.